Below, 14 T cell receptor beta chains from the same sample are listed, as sequenced in a study of PD-L1 blockade in urothelial cancer. Time point meaning: pretreatment peripheral blood. TCRdb keeps only in-frame clones here, not all; method: immunoSEQ multiplex PCR. The table lists approximately 45,000 clones, roughly 80% of them singletons. The sequences come from PBMCs, collected around atezolizumab (anti-PD-L1) treatment. The receptors were gathered from a man in his forties or fifties with urothelial cancer.

This clone was detected a few times. This rearrangement joins TRBV18 to TRBJ2-2, with TRBD1 as a possible D gene (5 bases). V lost 5 bases to trimming and J lost 1 base, with 8 bases between them. This CDR3 is built from 14 residues. The germline V gene has CDR1 KGHSH and CDR2 LQKENI. CDR3 residues: CASSATGNTGELFF. The CDR3 DNA is TGTGCCAGCTCAGCTACAGGGAACACCGGGGAGCTGTTTTTT. Full variable domain (remainder filled in from reference TRBV18 and TRBJ2-2): NAGVMQNPRHLVRRRGQEARLRCSPMKGHSHVYWYRQLPEEGLKFMVYLQKENIIDESGMPKERFSAEFPKEGPSILRIQQVVRGDSAAYFCASSATGNTGELFFGEGSRLTVL.

The table lists this clone with a few counts. This chain uses TRBV6-6 with TRBJ2-2, with TRBD1 matching 9 bases. The trim removed 7 bases at V and 5 bases at J, leaving 8 bases unmatched. Per the germline V gene, CDR1 is MNHNY and CDR2 is SVGAGI (reference sequence). This CDR3 comprises 15 residues. The DNA of the CDR3 is TGTGCCAGCACTGAAAACAGGGGGCAGACCGGGGAGCTGTTTTTT. Amino acid sequence: CASTENRGQTGELFF.

The chain recombines TRBV7-9 with TRBJ1-5; a possible D gene is TRBD1 (6 bases). CDR3 length equals 16 residues. Germline V CDR1 and CDR2: SEHNR, FQNEAQ (reference sequence). V dropped 5 bases and J dropped 3 bases, with 17 bases sitting between them. The CDR3 DNA follows: TGTGCCAGCAGCCGTTCCGGGACACCATCCAATCAGCCCCAGCATTTT. This sequence encodes CASSRSGTPSNQPQHF.

The chain recombines TRBV6-5 with TRBJ1-1, with unresolved D. V lost 6 bases, J lost 1 base, and 6 bases lay in between. CDR3 length equals 12 residues. Germline V lookup: CDR1 MNHEY, CDR2 SVGAGI. The CDR3 loop is CASSPRNTEAFF. CDR3 nucleotide sequence: TGTGCCAGCAGCCCCCGGAACACTGAAGCTTTCTTT.

The gene calls are TRBV29-1 and TRBJ2-5, with a possible D match to TRBD1 (6 bases). CDR3 size: 14 residues. Germline CDR1 SQVTM, CDR2 ANQGSEA. V gave up 2 bases and J gave up 5 bases, with 15 bases separating them. CDR3 protein: CSVETGHAEETQYF. The DNA of the CDR3 is TGCAGCGTTGAAACAGGGCACGCGGAGGAGACCCAGTACTTC.

On this clone itself: Other DNA sequences in the sample encode the same CDR3. The J gene is TRBJ1-1, the V gene TRBV29-1, with 7 bases fitting TRBD1. With V trimmed by 6 bases and J by 0 bases, 4 bases remained unmatched. CDR3 length equals 13 residues. Germline V gene lookup returns CDR1 SQVTM and CDR2 ANQGSEA. The CDR3 region is CSVQGQLNTEAFF. As DNA, the CDR3 is TGCAGCGTACAGGGGCAGTTGAACACTGAAGCTTTCTTT.

V is TRBV28 and J is TRBJ1-3; D is perhaps TRBD1 (5 bases). The CDR3 extends over 15 amino acids. Germline loops: CDR1 MDHEN, CDR2 SYDVKM. Trimming removed 7 bases at V and 0 bases at J, with 13 bases between. The CDR3 region is CASNGQGSSGNTIYF. CDR3 sequence (DNA): TGTGCCAGCAACGGTCAGGGAAGCTCTGGAAACACCATATATTTT.

CDR3 amino acids: CASSQAQGLLNEQYF. The CDR3 DNA sequence: TGCGCCAGCAGCCAAGCCCAGGGACTGTTAAACGAGCAGTACTTC. The chain employs TRBV4-1 and TRBJ2-7, with D tentatively TRBD2 (6 bases). The CDR3 runs 15 residues. Germline lookup yields CDR1 MGHRA and CDR2 YSYEKL. V lost 1 base and J 5 bases, leaving 15 bases between the germline ends.

This rearrangement joins TRBV19 to TRBJ1-1; 7 nucleotides align to TRBD1. CDR1 and CDR2 (germline): LNHDA, SQIVND (reference sequence). This CDR3 has 14 amino acids. V shed 3 bases and J 5 bases; nucleotides not matched to a gene: 6. In DNA form, the CDR3 reads TGTGCCAGTAGTATCCGACAGGGTGGAACTGAAGCTTTCTTT. As protein: CASSIRQGGTEAFF.

This chain uses TRBV18 with TRBJ1-1; 11 bases agree with TRBD1. With V trimmed by 4 bases and J by 4 bases, 2 bases remained unmatched. Germline V gives CDR1 KGHSH, CDR2 LQKENI. The CDR3 covers 14 residues. The CDR3 here is CASSLGQGATEAFF. The CDR3 region has the DNA TGTGCCAGCTCACTAGGACAGGGGGCCACTGAAGCTTTCTTT.

This chain uses TRBV23-1 with TRBJ2-5, with D tentatively TRBD1 (5 bases). TRBV23-1 qualifies as an ORF whose function is uncertain. The CDR3 has 15 amino acids. Trimming removed 3 bases from V and 0 bases from J, with 11 bases in between. DNA for the CDR3: TGCGCCAGCAGTCACTTGCCAGGGAACCAAGAGACCCAGTACTTC. It specifies CASSHLPGNQETQYF.

This chain links TRBV19 with TRBJ2-2, with TRBD2 identical over 14 bases. Trimming took 6 bases from V and 6 from J; bases not matched to a gene: 3. This CDR3 comprises 15 residues. CDR1 is LNHDA and CDR2 is SQIVND in the germline V gene (reference sequence). This CDR3 reads CASRATSGGAGELFF. The CDR3 region has the DNA TGTGCCAGTAGAGCGACTAGCGGGGGGGCCGGGGAGCTGTTTTTT.

The J gene is TRBJ1-5, the V gene TRBV25-1; 7 bases match TRBD1. Trimming took 6 bases from V and 4 from J; bases not matched to a gene: 6. Germline V gene sequence: CDR1 MGHDK, CDR2 SYGVNS. The CDR3 is 14 amino acids. CDR3 in amino acids: CASRKQGRNQPQHF. Here the CDR3 DNA reads TGTGCCAGCAGGAAACAGGGGAGGAATCAGCCCCAGCATTTT.

The V gene is TRBV7-8, the J gene TRBJ2-7; weak D call: TRBD1 (5 bases). V lost 5 bases to trimming and J lost 2 bases, with 16 bases between them. This CDR3 is built from 15 residues. CDR1 is SGHVS and CDR2 is FQNEAQ in the germline V gene. CDR3 in amino acids: CASSPRAQVTYEQYF. The CDR3 DNA reads TGTGCCAGCAGCCCCCGGGCACAGGTCACCTACGAGCAGTACTTC.